Detailed here is one T cell receptor beta chain. Antigen specificity is unknown. This specimen comes from a study of shared clonotypes between healthy human individuals. Study background: Donors, aged 18 to 49, were a couple of women and three men. Each donor's CD4 naive and CD4 memory cells filled three plates apiece, CD8 naive two, and CD8 memory one.

Study-wide points: Sorted-subset sequencing was shown by rarefaction to be incomplete despite large depth. Represented diversity, genetic and exposure-history alike, was limited by few donors.

This CDR3 comprises 15 residues. V lost 11 bases, J lost 0 bases, and 20 bases lay in between. Germline loops: CDR1 MDHEN, CDR2 SYDVKM. Generated by immunoSEQ multiplex PCR, the TCRdb table keeps only in-frame clones and is missing some. The data show fewer than 200,000 clones, 80% to 95% seen once. V and J are TRBV28 and TRBJ2-7; D unclear. The receptor was isolated from a woman under 40 in good health. Sequencing used naive CD4+ T cells sorted from blood. As to subset: CD45RA+ positively selected. The CDR3 nucleotides read TGTGCCGCAACCCCGTGGACGGGTAGCTCCTACGAGCAGTACTTC. This translates into CAATPWTGSSYEQYF.